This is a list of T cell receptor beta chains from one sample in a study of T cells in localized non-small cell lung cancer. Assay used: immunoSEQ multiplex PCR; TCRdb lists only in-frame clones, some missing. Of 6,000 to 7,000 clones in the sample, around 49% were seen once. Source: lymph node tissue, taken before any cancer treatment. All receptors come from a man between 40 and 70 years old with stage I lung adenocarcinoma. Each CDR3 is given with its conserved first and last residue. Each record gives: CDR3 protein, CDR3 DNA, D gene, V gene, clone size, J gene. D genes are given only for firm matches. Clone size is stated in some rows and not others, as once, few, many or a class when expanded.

CDR3aa: CASSPPVRDRVLGLYGYTF; CDR3nt: TGTGCCAGCTCACCACCGGTTCGGGACAGGGTTTTGGGTCTTTATGGCTACACCTTC; d_gene: TRBD1; v_gene: TRBV18; abundance: NA; j_gene: TRBJ1-2
CDR3aa: CAWGGREGYSGNTIYF; CDR3nt: TGTGCCTGGGGCGGCAGGGAGGGTTACTCTGGAAACACCATATATTTT; d_gene: NA; v_gene: TRBV30; abundance: few; j_gene: TRBJ1-3
CDR3aa: CASSPGTISGMSYGYTF; CDR3nt: TGTGCCAGCAGCCCAGGGACAATTTCAGGGATGAGCTATGGCTACACCTTC; d_gene: NA; v_gene: TRBV14; abundance: NA; j_gene: TRBJ1-2
CDR3aa: CAISATNYGYTF; CDR3nt: TGTGCCATCAGTGCTACCAACTATGGCTACACCTTC; d_gene: NA; v_gene: TRBV28; abundance: NA; j_gene: TRBJ1-2
CDR3aa: CASSIGRVPEAFF; CDR3nt: TGTGCCAGTAGTATCGGGAGGGTCCCTGAAGCTTTCTTT; d_gene: NA; v_gene: TRBV19; abundance: once; j_gene: TRBJ1-1
CDR3aa: CASSWQNEKLFF; CDR3nt: TGTGCCAGCAGCTGGCAGAATGAAAAACTGTTTTTT; d_gene: NA; v_gene: TRBV6-8; abundance: medium-sized; j_gene: TRBJ1-4
CDR3aa: CASSDGRSYEQYF; CDR3nt: TGTGCCAGCTCTGACGGGCGCTCCTACGAGCAGTACTTC; d_gene: NA; v_gene: TRBV19; abundance: NA; j_gene: TRBJ2-7
CDR3aa: CASSPLLAGETQYF; CDR3nt: TGTGCCAGCAGTCCCCTCCTAGCGGGAGAGACCCAGTACTTC; d_gene: TRBD2; v_gene: TRBV6-8; abundance: NA; j_gene: TRBJ2-5
CDR3aa: CASRLTDVYEQYF; CDR3nt: TGTGCCAGCAGATTGACAGATGTCTACGAGCAGTACTTC; d_gene: NA; v_gene: TRBV6-8; abundance: few; j_gene: TRBJ2-7
CDR3aa: CASSEGQDRKTQYF; CDR3nt: TGTGCCAGCAGCGAGGGACAGGACAGAAAGACCCAGTACTTC; d_gene: TRBD1; v_gene: TRBV25-1; abundance: NA; j_gene: TRBJ2-5
CDR3aa: CATGPPAESMNTEAFF; CDR3nt: TGTGCCACCGGGCCCCCGGCAGAAAGCATGAACACTGAAGCTTTCTTT; d_gene: NA; v_gene: TRBV12-2; abundance: NA; j_gene: TRBJ1-1
CDR3aa: CASSPSTYEQYF; CDR3nt: TGTGCCAGCAGTCCCTCTACCTACGAGCAGTACTTC; d_gene: NA; v_gene: TRBV6-4; abundance: NA; j_gene: TRBJ2-7
CDR3aa: CASSYLWENTGELFF; CDR3nt: TGTGCCAGCAGTTACTTGTGGGAAAACACCGGGGAGCTGTTTTTT; d_gene: NA; v_gene: TRBV6-8; abundance: NA; j_gene: TRBJ2-2
CDR3aa: CASSLEGGSGNTIYF; CDR3nt: TGCGCCAGCAGCTTGGAAGGGGGCTCTGGAAACACCATATATTTT; d_gene: NA; v_gene: TRBV5-1; abundance: NA; j_gene: TRBJ1-3
CDR3aa: CASTDGTSSLEEQYF; CDR3nt: TGCGCCAGCACTGATGGGACTTCCTCACTAGAAGAGCAGTACTTC; d_gene: NA; v_gene: TRBV10-2; abundance: few; j_gene: TRBJ2-7
CDR3aa: CASRQGARGTGELFF; CDR3nt: TGCGCCAGCAGACAGGGGGCGAGGGGCACCGGGGAGCTGTTTTTT; d_gene: TRBD1; v_gene: TRBV10-2; abundance: few; j_gene: TRBJ2-2
CDR3aa: CASSASGRVEETQYF; CDR3nt: TGTGCCAGCAGCGCTAGCGGGAGGGTCGAAGAGACCCAGTACTTC; d_gene: TRBD2; v_gene: TRBV9; abundance: NA; j_gene: TRBJ2-5
CDR3aa: CARSTGGLAGLDEQYF; CDR3nt: TGCGCCAGAAGTACTGGGGGACTAGCGGGACTAGACGAGCAGTACTTC; d_gene: NA; v_gene: TRBV1; abundance: few; j_gene: TRBJ2-7
CDR3aa: CASSARTGEETQYF; CDR3nt: TGTGCCAGCAGCGCTCGGACAGGGGAAGAGACCCAGTACTTC; d_gene: TRBD1; v_gene: TRBV9; abundance: NA; j_gene: TRBJ2-5
CDR3aa: CASSIGRTGSNTGELFF; CDR3nt: TGTGCCAGTAGTATAGGGCGGACAGGGTCGAACACCGGGGAGCTGTTTTTT; d_gene: TRBD1; v_gene: TRBV19; abundance: NA; j_gene: TRBJ2-2
CDR3aa: CASSLGISGTGELFF; CDR3nt: TGTGCCAGCTCCCTGGGGATTAGCGGCACCGGGGAGCTGTTTTTT; d_gene: NA; v_gene: TRBV6-8; abundance: NA; j_gene: TRBJ2-2
CDR3aa: CASSLLGVEQYF; CDR3nt: TGTGCCAGCAGTTTATTAGGGGTCGAGCAGTACTTC; d_gene: NA; v_gene: TRBV28; abundance: NA; j_gene: TRBJ2-7
CDR3aa: CASRDTTGLRTDTQYF; CDR3nt: TGTGCCAGCAGAGATACCACGGGGTTAAGAACAGATACGCAGTATTTT; d_gene: NA; v_gene: TRBV6-8; abundance: NA; j_gene: TRBJ2-3
CDR3aa: CSVDFDRGEYEQYF; CDR3nt: TGCAGCGTTGACTTCGACAGGGGAGAGTACGAGCAGTACTTC; d_gene: TRBD1; v_gene: TRBV29-1; abundance: NA; j_gene: TRBJ2-7
CDR3aa: CASSDKGGINEKLFF; CDR3nt: TGTGCCAGCAGTGACAAGGGAGGGATAAATGAAAAACTGTTTTTT; d_gene: NA; v_gene: TRBV6-8; abundance: few; j_gene: TRBJ1-4
CDR3aa: CASRDLGGTGELFF; CDR3nt: TGTGCCAGCAGGGACCTGGGAGGGACCGGGGAGCTGTTTTTT; d_gene: TRBD2; v_gene: TRBV2; abundance: few; j_gene: TRBJ2-2
CDR3aa: CAIRDIAASGGTDTQYF; CDR3nt: TGTGCCATCAGGGATATCGCGGCTAGCGGGGGCACAGATACGCAGTATTTT; d_gene: TRBD2; v_gene: TRBV6-8; abundance: NA; j_gene: TRBJ2-3
CDR3aa: CASSPPGLGGGSLSGNTIYF; CDR3nt: TGTGCCAGCTCACCCCCCGGTTTAGGAGGAGGATCTCTCTCTGGAAACACCATATATTTT; d_gene: NA; v_gene: TRBV18; abundance: NA; j_gene: TRBJ1-3